A selection of T cell receptor beta chains follows, all from one sample in a study of shared clonotypes between healthy human individuals. Here immunoSEQ multiplex PCR was the method, and the copy in TCRdb shows in-frame clones only, minus some. The top ten hold 0.09% to 0.13% of the sample, which has about 550,000 clones, roughly 96% seen once. The sequencing input was naive CD8+ T cells sorted from blood. Receptor source: a woman aged 25 to 39 in good health. Both conserved end residues are part of each CDR3. The D gene is left open where the match is weak.

CDR3aa | CDR3nt | v_gene | d_gene | j_gene
CASSTPGEVRHRNQPQHF | TGTGCCAGTAGTACCCCTGGGGAGGTCCGGCATCGCAATCAGCCCCAGCATTTT | TRBV19 | NA | TRBJ1-5
CASSLRTLAKNIQYF | TGTGCCAGCAGCTTACGGACGCTAGCCAAAAACATTCAGTACTTC | TRBV13 | NA | TRBJ2-4
CASSLAPGWDIQYF | TGTGCCAGCAGCTTGGCCCCGGGATGGGACATTCAGTACTTC | TRBV5-4 | NA | TRBJ2-4
CASSLWGTNTEAFF | TGTGCCAGCAGCTTATGGGGTACAAACACTGAAGCTTTCTTT | TRBV11-2 | NA | TRBJ1-1
CASSLLGTQGFYEQYF | TGTGCCAGCAGTTTATTGGGGACTCAGGGATTCTACGAGCAGTACTTC | TRBV27 | NA | TRBJ2-7
CASSLVGNRPGELFF | TGTGCCAGCAGCCTTGTGGGAAACCGGCCCGGGGAGCTGTTTTTT | TRBV5-6 | NA | TRBJ2-2
CASSVTGEARNTIYF | TGTGCCAGCAGTGTCACAGGGGAAGCAAGAAACACCATATATTTT | TRBV2 | TRBD1 | TRBJ1-3
CASSDDSYEQYF | TGTGCCAGCAGCGATGACAGCTACGAGCAGTACTTC | TRBV7-9 | NA | TRBJ2-7
CASSGGPRPYEQYF | TGTGCCAGCAGTGGGGGGCCTCGTCCCTACGAGCAGTACTTC | TRBV27 | NA | TRBJ2-7
CASSLGGDSNQPQHF | TGCGCCAGCAGCTTAGGCGGGGATAGCAATCAGCCCCAGCATTTT | TRBV5-1 | NA | TRBJ1-5
CASSRGQGGNIQYF | TGTGCCAGCAGCAGGGGACAGGGTGGAAACATTCAGTACTTC | TRBV13 | TRBD1 | TRBJ2-4
CATSREEGTYTEAFF | TGTGCCACCAGCAGAGAGGAAGGGACGTACACTGAAGCTTTCTTT | TRBV15 | NA | TRBJ1-1